The rows below give T cell receptor beta chains drawn from one sample of a study of cytomegalovirus exposure and HLA in healthy donors. Some clones are missing from TCRdb's copy, which holds only in-frame ones; the method was immunoSEQ multiplex PCR. The table records more than 200,000 clones, about 75% of them present only once. Sample: PBMCs. The receptor set was obtained from a male donor in good health and CMV-seronegative. CDR3s include the opening cysteine and the closing phenylalanine or tryptophan. A D gene is named only where the DNA matches it firmly. Size is stated for part of the rows, as once, few or many counts, or as a class when the clone is expanded.

-	-	TRBV19	TRBJ1-2	CASSRSGYGYTF	TGTGCCAGTAGTCGTTCGGGATATGGCTACACCTTC
-	TRBD2	TRBV27	TRBJ2-5	CASSPGASGGLETQYF	TGTGCCAGCAGTCCCGGGGCTAGCGGGGGCCTAGAGACCCAGTACTTC
-	-	TRBV30	TRBJ1-1	CAWNRREEAFF	TGTGCCTGGAATCGGAGGGAGGAAGCTTTCTTT
-	-	TRBV7-9	TRBJ2-7	CASTTFSGGSYEQYF	TGTGCCAGCACCACTTTCTCGGGCGGGTCCTACGAGCAGTACTTC
-	TRBD2	TRBV6-5	TRBJ2-7	CASSYKRGGHEQYF	TGTGCCAGCAGTTACAAGCGGGGGGGCCACGAGCAGTACTTC
-	TRBD2	TRBV7-2	TRBJ2-1	CASSSKGLASEQFF	TGTGCCAGCAGCTCGAAGGGACTAGCCAGTGAGCAGTTCTTC
-	-	TRBV2	TRBJ2-5	CASSVYRETQYF	TGTGCCAGCAGTGTTTACAGGGAGACCCAGTACTTC
-	TRBD1	TRBV15	TRBJ1-2	CATSSRRDRLYGYTF	TGTGCCACCAGCAGCAGACGGGACAGGCTTTATGGCTACACCTTC
-	TRBD1	TRBV6-7	TRBJ2-5	CASSLQRGQGAEETQYF	TGTGCCAGCAGCTTACAGCGGGGACAGGGGGCAGAGGAGACCCAGTACTTC
-	TRBD1	TRBV5-4	TRBJ2-4	CASSFDRGNIQYF	TGTGCCAGCAGCTTCGACAGGGGGAACATTCAGTACTTC
-	TRBD2	TRBV28	TRBJ2-7	CASRLAGSSYEQYF	TGTGCCAGCAGACTAGCGGGGAGCTCCTACGAGCAGTACTTC
-	TRBD1	TRBV9	TRBJ1-2	CASTTGQGNYGYTF	TGTGCCAGCACCACCGGACAGGGTAACTATGGCTACACCTTC
-	TRBD2	TRBV5-1	TRBJ2-7	CASSSASGGTPYEQYF	TGCGCCAGCAGCTCTGCTAGCGGGGGTACTCCCTACGAGCAGTACTTC
-	-	TRBV5-1	TRBJ1-1	CASSRGNTEAFF	TGCGCCAGCAGCCGGGGGAACACTGAAGCTTTCTTT
-	-	TRBV29-1	TRBJ2-7	CSVEGSLGSSYEQYF	TGCAGCGTTGAAGGGTCGTTGGGGAGCTCCTACGAGCAGTACTTC
-	-	TRBV15	TRBJ2-1	CATSTTHIGGNEQFF	TGTGCCACCAGCACCACCCACATAGGGGGTAATGAGCAGTTCTTC
-	-	TRBV18	TRBJ1-1	CASSLGEGTEAFF	TGTGCCAGCTCACTGGGGGAGGGCACTGAAGCTTTCTTT
-	-	TRBV5-6	TRBJ1-5	CASSLYRQVSQPQHF	TGTGCCAGCAGCTTGTATCGGCAGGTCAGTCAGCCCCAGCATTTT
-	-	TRBV19	TRBJ1-5	CASSIYQPQHF	TGTGCCAGTAGTATCTACCAGCCCCAGCATTTT
-	-	TRBV14	TRBJ2-7	CASSPRTLHEQYF	TGTGCCAGCAGCCCCCGGACTTTACACGAGCAGTACTTC
-	-	TRBV2	TRBJ2-5	CAQKREWETQYF	TGTGCTCAGAAACGGGAGTGGGAGACCCAGTACTTC
-	TRBD1	TRBV23-1	TRBJ1-5	CASSLGTGGNSNQPQHF	TGCGCCAGCAGTCTTGGGACAGGGGGCAATAGCAATCAGCCCCAGCATTTT
-	-	TRBV6-5	TRBJ1-1	CASSHGQKNTEAFF	TGTGCCAGCAGTCATGGACAGAAGAACACTGAAGCTTTCTTT
-	TRBD2	TRBV9	TRBJ2-3	CASSGLAEVSTDTQYF	TGTGCCAGCAGCGGACTAGCGGAAGTCTCTACAGATACGCAGTATTTT
-	TRBD1	TRBV28	TRBJ2-3	CASSSQPGTGTDTQYF	TGTGCCAGCAGTTCGCAACCCGGGACAGGCACAGATACGCAGTATTTT
-	-	TRBV14	TRBJ1-6	CASSRGEGFSSYNSPLHF	TGTGCCAGCAGCCGAGGGGAGGGATTTAGCTCCTATAATTCACCCCTCCACTTT
-	TRBD1	TRBV5-5	TRBJ2-7	CASSLFAGTAMSSYEQYF	TGTGCCAGCAGCTTATTCGCCGGGACAGCAATGAGCTCCTACGAGCAGTACTTC
-	-	TRBV19	TRBJ2-5	CASSSRTWAGRETQYF	TGTGCCAGTAGTTCGAGGACCTGGGCGGGAAGAGAGACCCAGTACTTC
-	TRBD2	TRBV5-1	TRBJ2-2	CASSPLTSGDTGELFF	TGCGCCAGCAGCCCCCTGACTAGCGGGGACACCGGGGAGCTGTTTTTT
few	TRBD2	TRBV28	TRBJ2-7	CASSYGLAGYYEQYF	TGTGCCAGCAGTTACGGACTAGCGGGGTACTACGAGCAGTACTTC
-	-	TRBV27	TRBJ1-2	CASRWGPYGYTF	TGTGCCAGCAGGTGGGGGCCCTATGGCTACACCTTC
-	TRBD1	TRBV7-2	TRBJ2-5	CASSLRQGQETQYF	TGTGCCAGCAGCCTCAGACAGGGACAAGAGACCCAGTACTTC
-	TRBD1	TRBV27	TRBJ2-7	CASSFQGGAQYF	TGTGCCAGCAGTTTCCAAGGGGGCGCACAGTACTTC
-	-	TRBV11-3	TRBJ1-2	CASSLLAGAGYTF	TGTGCCAGCAGCTTACTTGCGGGGGCCGGCTACACCTTC
once	TRBD2	TRBV4-3	TRBJ2-7	CASSPGGSTDYEQYF	TGCGCCAGCAGCCCGGGAGGGTCGACCGACTACGAGCAGTACTTC
-	-	TRBV30	TRBJ1-5	CAWSAEGVQPQHF	TGTGCCTGGAGTGCCGAGGGGGTTCAGCCCCAGCATTTT
-	-	TRBV28	TRBJ1-6	CATDDSDGIFRGSPLHF	TGTGCCACCGACGACTCGGACGGAATATTCAGGGGTTCACCCCTCCACTTT
-	-	TRBV2	TRBJ1-4	CASSEAQGANEKLFF	TGTGCCAGCAGTGAAGCGCAGGGTGCTAATGAAAAACTGTTTTTT
-	-	TRBV6-1	TRBJ1-3	CASSEGWAPNTIYF	TGTGCCAGCAGTGAAGGGTGGGCCCCAAACACCATATATTTT
-	TRBD2	TRBV15	TRBJ2-7	CATSTHSGDYEQYF	TGTGCCACCAGCACCCATAGCGGGGACTACGAGCAGTACTTC
-	-	TRBV30	TRBJ2-5	CAWSKDPTGTQYF	TGTGCCTGGAGTAAAGACCCCACAGGGACCCAGTACTTC
once	TRBD1	TRBV27	TRBJ2-7	CASSPRDRGPDEQYF	TGTGCCAGCAGTCCCCGGGACAGGGGGCCGGACGAGCAGTACTTC
-	-	TRBV5-1	TRBJ2-5	CASSLVGRETQYF	TGCGCCAGCAGCTTGGTGGGGCGAGAGACCCAGTACTTC
-	-	TRBV27	TRBJ2-3	CASSLSWAGTDTQYF	TGTGCCAGCAGTTTATCGTGGGCGGGGACAGATACGCAGTATTTT
-	TRBD1	TRBV28	TRBJ1-5	CASSVPTGGAGNQPQHF	TGTGCCAGCAGTGTGCCGACAGGGGGCGCTGGCAATCAGCCCCAGCATTTT
-	TRBD1	TRBV5-1	TRBJ2-5	CASTRDRVETQYF	TGCGCCAGCACCCGGGACAGGGTGGAGACCCAGTACTTC
-	TRBD2	TRBV6-5	TRBJ2-1	CASSRAGAYSNEQFF	TGTGCCAGCAGTCGAGCGGGGGCCTACTCCAATGAGCAGTTCTTC
-	-	TRBV5-6	TRBJ1-5	CASTIRGGNQPQHF	TGTGCCAGCACGATCAGGGGAGGGAATCAGCCCCAGCATTTT
-	TRBD1	TRBV9	TRBJ1-4	CASSARGQGAATNEKLFF	TGTGCCAGCAGCGCTAGGGGGCAGGGGGCAGCAACTAATGAAAAACTGTTTTTT
-	TRBD1	TRBV2	TRBJ2-7	CASSLDRSYYEQYF	TGTGCCAGCAGTTTGGACAGGTCCTACTACGAGCAGTACTTC
-	TRBD1	TRBV29-1	TRBJ1-2	CSVGQGGYGYTF	TGCAGCGTTGGACAGGGGGGCTATGGCTACACCTTC
-	TRBD1	TRBV4-3	TRBJ2-3	CASSQVQGAGDTQYF	TGCGCCAGCAGCCAAGTCCAGGGGGCGGGTGATACGCAGTATTTT